The entry below gives a single T cell receptor (beta chain) sequence along with its context. TCRdb's table, derived via immunoSEQ multiplex PCR, lists solely in-frame clones and lacks some. The data contain under 130,000 clones, roughly nine tenths of them singletons. The CDR3 runs to 15 residues. Per germline, CDR1 LGHDT and CDR2 YNNKEL (reference sequence). The J segment lost 4 bases and the V segment lost 6 bases, leaving 8 bases of the junction unmatched. This sample is part of a study of blood T cell repertoires in COVID-19. Study-wide context: Specimens from acute and convalescent COVID-19 originated in the United States, Italy and Spain. The analysed material was cDNA or gDNA that came from T cells, B-cell-depleted T cells, or PBMCs.

Input material: peripheral blood. The TCR originated in an older woman with acute or convalescent COVID-19. V usage is TRBV3-1 (or the pseudogene TRBV3-2) and J usage is TRBJ2-1; 8 bases are shared with TRBD2. CDR3 nucleotide sequence: TGTGCCAGCAGTCCGCTGCCGGGAGGGTACAATGAGCAGTTCTTC. It specifies CASSPLPGGYNEQFF.